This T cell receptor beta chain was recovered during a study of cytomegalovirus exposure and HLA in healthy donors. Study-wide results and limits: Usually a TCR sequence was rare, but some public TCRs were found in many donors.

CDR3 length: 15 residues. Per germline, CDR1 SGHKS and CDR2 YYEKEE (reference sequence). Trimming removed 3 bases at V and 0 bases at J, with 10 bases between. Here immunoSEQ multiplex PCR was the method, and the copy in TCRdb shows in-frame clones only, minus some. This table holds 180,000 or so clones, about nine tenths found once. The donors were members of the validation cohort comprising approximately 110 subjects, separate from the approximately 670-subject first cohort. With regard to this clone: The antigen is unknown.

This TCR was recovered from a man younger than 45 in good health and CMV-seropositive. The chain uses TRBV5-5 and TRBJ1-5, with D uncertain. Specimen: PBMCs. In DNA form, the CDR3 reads TGTGCCAGCAGCTATTGGCACGTTAGCAATCAGCCCCAGCATTTT. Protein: CASSYWHVSNQPQHF.